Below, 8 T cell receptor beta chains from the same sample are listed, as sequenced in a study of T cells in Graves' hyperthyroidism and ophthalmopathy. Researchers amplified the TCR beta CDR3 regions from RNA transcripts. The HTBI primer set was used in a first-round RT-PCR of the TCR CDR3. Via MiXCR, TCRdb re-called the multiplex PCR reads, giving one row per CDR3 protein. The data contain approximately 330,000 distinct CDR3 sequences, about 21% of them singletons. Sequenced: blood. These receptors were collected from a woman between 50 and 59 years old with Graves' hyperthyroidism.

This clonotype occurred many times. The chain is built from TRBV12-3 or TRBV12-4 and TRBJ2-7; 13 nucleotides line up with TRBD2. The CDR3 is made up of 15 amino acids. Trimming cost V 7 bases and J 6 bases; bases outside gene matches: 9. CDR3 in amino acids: CASMDGTSGMGEQYF. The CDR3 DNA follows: TGTGCCAGCATGGACGGGACTAGCGGGATGGGCGAGCAGTACTTC.

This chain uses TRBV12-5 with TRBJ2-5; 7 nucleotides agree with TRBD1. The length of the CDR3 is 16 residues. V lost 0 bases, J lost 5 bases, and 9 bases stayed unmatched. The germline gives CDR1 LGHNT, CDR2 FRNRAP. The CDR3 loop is CASGLVGKAGGETQYF. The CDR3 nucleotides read TGTGCTAGTGGTTTGGTAGGGAAGGCAGGGGGTGAGACCCAGTACTTC. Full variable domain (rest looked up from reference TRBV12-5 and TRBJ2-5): DARVTQTPRHKVTEMGQEVTMRCQPILGHNTVFWYRQTMMQGLELLAYFRNRAPLDDSGMPKDRFSAEMPDATLATLKIQPSEPRDSAVYFCASGLVGKAGGETQYFGPGTRLLVL.

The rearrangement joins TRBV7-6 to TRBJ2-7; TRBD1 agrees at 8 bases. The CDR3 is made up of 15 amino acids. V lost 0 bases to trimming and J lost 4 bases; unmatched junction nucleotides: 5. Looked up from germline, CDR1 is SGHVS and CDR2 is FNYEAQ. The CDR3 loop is CASSLAPGGSYEQYF. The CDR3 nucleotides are TGTGCCAGCAGCTTAGCGCCAGGGGGCTCATACGAGCAGTACTTC.

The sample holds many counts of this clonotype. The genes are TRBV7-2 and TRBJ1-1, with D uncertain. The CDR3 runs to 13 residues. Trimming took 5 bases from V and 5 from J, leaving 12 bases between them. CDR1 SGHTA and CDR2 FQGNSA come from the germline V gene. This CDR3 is CASSPQAGTEAFF. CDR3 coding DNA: TGTGCCAGCAGCCCGCAGGCGGGTACTGAAGCTTTCTTT. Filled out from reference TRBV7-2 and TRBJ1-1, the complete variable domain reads GAGVSQSPSNKVTEKGKDVELRCDPISGHTALYWYRQSLGQGLEFLIYFQGNSAPDKSGLPSDRFSAERTGGSVSTLTIQRTQQEDSAVYLCASSPQAGTEAFFGQGTRLTVV.

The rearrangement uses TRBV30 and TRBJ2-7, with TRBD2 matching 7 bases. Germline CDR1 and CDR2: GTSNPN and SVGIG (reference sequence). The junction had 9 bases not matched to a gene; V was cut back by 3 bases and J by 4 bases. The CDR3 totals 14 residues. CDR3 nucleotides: TGTGCCTGGAGCCCCGGGACTACAATTTACGAGCAGTACTTC. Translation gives CAWSPGTTIYEQYF.

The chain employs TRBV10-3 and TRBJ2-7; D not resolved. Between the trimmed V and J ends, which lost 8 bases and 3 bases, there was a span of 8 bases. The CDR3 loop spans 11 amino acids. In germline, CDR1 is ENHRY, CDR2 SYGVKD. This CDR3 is CAIGNFYEQYF. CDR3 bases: TGTGCCATCGGAAACTTCTACGAGCAGTACTTC.

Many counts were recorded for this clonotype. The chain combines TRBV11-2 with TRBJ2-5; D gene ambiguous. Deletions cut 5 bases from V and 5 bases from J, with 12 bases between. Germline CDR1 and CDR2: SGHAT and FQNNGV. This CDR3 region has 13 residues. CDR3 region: CASSPRVLETQYF. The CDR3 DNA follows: TGTGCCAGCAGCCCTAGGGTCCTGGAGACCCAGTACTTC.

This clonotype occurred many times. The CDR3 DNA is TGCGCCAGCAGCTCGACTAGCGGGGGGAGGTCCTACGAGCAGTACTTC. Encoded protein: CASSSTSGGRSYEQYF. J is TRBJ2-7 and V is TRBV5-1, with TRBD2 identical over 13 bases. The germline CDR1 and CDR2 sequences are SGHRS and YFSETQ. The CDR3 contains 16 residues. V gave up 3 bases and J gave up 1 base; unmatched junction bases: 4. Filled out from reference TRBV5-1 and TRBJ2-7, the complete variable domain reads KAGVTQTPRYLIKTRGQQVTLSCSPISGHRSVSWYQQTPGQGLQFLFEYFSETQRNKGNFPGRFSGRQFSNSRSEMNVSTLELGDSALYLCASSSTSGGRSYEQYFGPGTRLTVT.